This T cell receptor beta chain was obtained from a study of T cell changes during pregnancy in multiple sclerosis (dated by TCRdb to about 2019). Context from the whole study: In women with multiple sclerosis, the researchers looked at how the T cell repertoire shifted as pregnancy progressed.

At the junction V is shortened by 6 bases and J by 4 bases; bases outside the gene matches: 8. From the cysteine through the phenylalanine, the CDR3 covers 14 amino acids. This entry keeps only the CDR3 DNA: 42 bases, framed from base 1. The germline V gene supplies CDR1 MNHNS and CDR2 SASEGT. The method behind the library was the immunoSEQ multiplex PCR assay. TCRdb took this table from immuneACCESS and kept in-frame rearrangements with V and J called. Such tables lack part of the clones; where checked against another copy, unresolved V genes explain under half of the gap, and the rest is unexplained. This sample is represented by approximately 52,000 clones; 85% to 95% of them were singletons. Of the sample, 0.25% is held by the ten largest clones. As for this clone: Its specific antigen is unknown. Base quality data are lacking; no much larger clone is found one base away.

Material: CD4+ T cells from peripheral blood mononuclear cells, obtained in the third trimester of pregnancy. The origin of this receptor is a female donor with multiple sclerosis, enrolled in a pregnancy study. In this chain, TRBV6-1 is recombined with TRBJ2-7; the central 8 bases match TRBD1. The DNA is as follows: TGTGCCAGCAGCGCGGACAGGGTGACATACGAGCAGTACTTC. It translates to CASSADRVTYEQYF.